The text below deals with one TCR beta chain. Its antigen is not yet known. No base quality values were provided; no much bigger clone lies one nucleotide off. This sample was included in a study of early T cells in non-severe SARS-CoV-2 infection (dated by TCRdb to the early 2020s). A note on the overall study: Because TCR sequencing was done on bulk RNA from unsorted whole blood, the alpha and beta chains could not be paired. Study-wide conclusions, independent of this receptor: Matching against VDJdb was skewed toward anti-spike CD8 responses, likely underestimated virus-specific expansions, and missed private and CD4 specificities.

The study was a case-control design nested within a healthcare worker cohort in London, UK, with weekly nasopharyngeal swab PCR tests and blood sampling. Healthcare workers were enrolled in the week of the UK lockdown, from 23 to 31 March 2020, and were followed every week for up to 16 weeks. Counted from cysteine to phenylalanine, this CDR3 has 14 amino acids. Of all the DNA, just the CDR3 is kept, 42 bases in frame from base 1. The germline ends are 6 bases apart after V is trimmed by 0 bases and J by 3 bases. CDR1 and CDR2 are drawn from the germline V gene (reference sequence): MNHEY, SMNVEV. Library preparation was by 5' RACE. The sequencer listed for this sample is NextSeq 500. In the TCR library protocol, unique molecular identifiers were attached to individual cDNA molecules to correct for PCR bias and sequencing error. Sequencing covered both TCR alpha and beta chains, and within each sample the abundances of alpha and beta sequences were tightly co-correlated. The authors' analysis ran thus. Decombinator V4 was used to perform V gene, J gene and CDR3 annotation of TCR sequences. Expanded TCRs were defined as changing significantly between any two time points under a Poisson model with p below 0.0001. TCR abundances were normalised to the total number of TCRs sequenced per sample and were expressed as counts per million. TRAV1-2 paired with TRAJ12, TRAJ20 or TRAJ33 defined MAIT TCRs, while TRAV10 paired with TRAJ18 defined iNKT TCRs. VDJdb, accessed 1 November 2021, was searched for CMV, EBV and SARS-CoV-2 annotated TCRs, excluding TCRs annotated for multiple antigens. TCRdb trimmed the raw reads at Q25, called clones with MiXCR and kept productive beta chains. CDR3 protein sequences are deduplicated, and each keeps its most common genes and DNA. TCRdb, rather than the study authors, made the V and J calls. The sample table holds approximately 80,000 distinct CDR3 sequences, of which approximately 12% were seen once. The ten most abundant clones make up roughly 3.2% of the sample.

The clonotype was recovered from an adult who was a healthcare worker with PCR-confirmed SARS-CoV-2 infection or an uninfected control (not recorded which). The chain links TRBV27 with TRBJ1-5, with no confidently assigned D gene. Input material: whole blood. The CDR3 sequence is CASSLSGVNQPQHF. The DNA sequence is as follows: TGTGCCAGCAGTTTATCGGGAGTCAATCAGCCCCAGCATTTT.